A selection of T cell receptor beta chains follows, all from one sample in a study of shared clonotypes between healthy human individuals. The repertoire was sequenced with immunoSEQ multiplex PCR; TCRdb's copy has only in-frame clones and lacks some. The sample yields about 2.1 million clones, around 93% seen once. Sequenced material: naive CD8+ T cells from PBMCs. These receptor sequences come from a man younger than 35 in good health. Some clones in this sample may be carry-over from other donors' samples. Both conserved end residues are part of each CDR3. D genes are given only for firm matches. Clone size is not always given. Where it is, it says once, few, many or a class for expanded clones.

J	D	V	size	DNA	CDR3
TRBJ2-1	TRBD2	TRBV7-6	-	TGTGCCAGCAGCTTAAACTCAGCGGGACCTTACAATGAGCAGTTCTTC	CASSLNSAGPYNEQFF
TRBJ1-2	-	TRBV9	-	TGTGCCAGCCGGGGCAGCGATGGCTACACCTTC	CASRGSDGYTF
TRBJ1-4	-	TRBV9	-	TGTGCCAGCAGCGTAGCTACAGGGTACGGGGAAAAACTGTTTTTT	CASSVATGYGEKLFF
TRBJ2-7	-	TRBV11-2	-	TGTGCCAGCAGCTTTGGTGCCTACGAGCAGTACTTC	CASSFGAYEQYF
TRBJ1-5	-	TRBV5-4	once	TGTGCCAGCGAATTCCAACCTTGGGGCAATCAGCCCCAGCATTTT	CASEFQPWGNQPQHF
TRBJ2-5	-	TRBV7-8	-	TGTGCCAGCAGGACACCAGGGGTGGCGGAGACCCAGTACTTC	CASRTPGVAETQYF
TRBJ2-7	-	TRBV4-3	-	TGCGCCAGCAGCCAAGATAGGAGTCCCTCCTACGAGCAGTACTTC	CASSQDRSPSYEQYF
TRBJ1-2	-	TRBV5-8	once	TGTGCCAGCAGCTTCATGAGGGGAGATGATGGCTACACCTTC	CASSFMRGDDGYTF
TRBJ2-3	-	TRBV19	-	TGTGCCAGTAGTAGGTACAATAGCGGTACGGATACGCAGTATTTT	CASSRYNSGTDTQYF
TRBJ2-1	-	TRBV6-5	-	TGTGCCAGCAGTTACTCAGCGGGACAGGTAGTCAATGAGCAGTTCTTC	CASSYSAGQVVNEQFF
TRBJ2-7	TRBD2	TRBV28	-	TGTGCCAGCAGTTTATCCCCTCGGGAGGGTACCTACGAGCAGTACTTC	CASSLSPREGTYEQYF
TRBJ1-4	TRBD1	TRBV6-1	few	TGTGCCAGCAGCTGGACAGGGAGAAATGAAAAACTGTTTTTT	CASSWTGRNEKLFF
TRBJ2-6	-	TRBV9	-	TGTGCCAGTAAGGGCTCTGGGGCCAACGTCCTGACTTTC	CASKGSGANVLTF
TRBJ2-3	-	TRBV11-2	-	TGTGCCAGCAGCCGGGGGCATGATACGCAGTATTTT	CASSRGHDTQYF
TRBJ2-1	TRBD1	TRBV10-3	once	TGTGCCATCAGAACAAACCCCCGGACAGGAGAGAGCTCCTACAATGAGCAGTTCTTC	CAIRTNPRTGESSYNEQFF
TRBJ1-5	-	TRBV6-6	-	TGTGCCAGCAGTTACGAGGTTAGCAATCAGCCCCAGCATTTT	CASSYEVSNQPQHF
TRBJ1-1	TRBD1	TRBV14	-	TGTGCCAGCAGCCCATGGACAGGGGGAACCGGTGAAGCTTTCTTT	CASSPWTGGTGEAFF
TRBJ2-6	-	TRBV13	-	TGTGCCAGCAGCCGACGCTCTGGGGCCAACGTCCTGACTTTC	CASSRRSGANVLTF
TRBJ1-2	TRBD1	TRBV7-9	-	TGTGCCAGCAGCTTGCGACAGGGTCCCCTTGACTATGGCTACACCTTC	CASSLRQGPLDYGYTF
TRBJ2-6	-	TRBV4-1	-	TGCGCCAGCAGCCAAGACGTTCGGGACCTCGGGGGCGTCCTGACTTTC	CASSQDVRDLGGVLTF
TRBJ2-2	-	TRBV5-6	-	TGTGCCAGCAGCGCTCTCCAGGCGGCCGGGGAGCTGTTTTTT	CASSALQAAGELFF
TRBJ2-5	TRBD2	TRBV5-6	-	TGTGCCAGCAGCTCCCCCGCTAGCGGGTACCAAGAGACCCAGTACTTC	CASSSPASGYQETQYF
TRBJ2-3	-	TRBV5-4	-	TGTGCCAGCAGCTTTTTGTCGATTTGGGATACGCAGTATTTT	CASSFLSIWDTQYF
TRBJ1-5	-	TRBV6-1	once	TGTGCCAGCAATTCCCAGCCCCAGCATTTT	CASNSQPQHF
TRBJ2-7	TRBD2	TRBV29-1	-	TGCAGCGTTGAGTCCGGGAGGGAGCCCTCCTACGAGCAGTACTTC	CSVESGREPSYEQYF
TRBJ2-6	TRBD1	TRBV2	-	TGTGCCAGCAGTGAAGGACAGGGGGGGGCCAACGTCCTGACTTTC	CASSEGQGGANVLTF
TRBJ1-2	TRBD1	TRBV5-1	-	TGCGCCAGCAGGCCGGGACAGGGGAGATATGGCTACACCTTC	CASRPGQGRYGYTF
TRBJ1-2	TRBD1	TRBV14	-	TGTGCCAGCAGCCACGGACAGGATCACTATGGCTACACCTTC	CASSHGQDHYGYTF
TRBJ2-7	-	TRBV19	-	TGTGCCAGTAGCCAGCTAGGTCTCAGCTACGAGCAGTACTTC	CASSQLGLSYEQYF
TRBJ2-7	-	TRBV18	-	TGTGCCAGCTCACCGGGACGGACCTACGAGCAGTACTTC	CASSPGRTYEQYF
TRBJ1-5	-	TRBV18	-	TGTGCCAGCTCATCTACTCCCCAGAGGGTAGAGAATCAGCCCCAGCATTTT	CASSSTPQRVENQPQHF
TRBJ2-1	TRBD2	TRBV18	-	TGTGCCAGCTCACCACGAGCGGGAATTTACAATGAGCAGTTCTTC	CASSPRAGIYNEQFF
TRBJ2-5	-	TRBV2	-	TGTGCCAGCAGTGAAGCGGTATTAGGGCAAGAGACCCAGTACTTC	CASSEAVLGQETQYF
TRBJ1-4	-	TRBV27	-	TGTGCCAGCGGCCTAGGTCCGATCAATGAAAAACTGTTTTTT	CASGLGPINEKLFF
TRBJ1-3	-	TRBV2	-	TGTGCCAGCAGTGAATTTCCAGGCCTCTCTGGAAACACCATATATTTT	CASSEFPGLSGNTIYF
TRBJ2-7	-	TRBV6-6	-	TGTGCCAGCAGTTATGAACGGGAACTATACTTC	CASSYERELYF
TRBJ2-4	-	TRBV4-1	once	TGCGCCAGCAGCCAAGATATCCTCCTCAGGGGAAACATTCAGTACTTC	CASSQDILLRGNIQYF
TRBJ2-1	-	TRBV27	-	TGTGCCAGCAGTTTATTTGGCAGCAATGAGCAGTTCTTC	CASSLFGSNEQFF
TRBJ2-4	-	TRBV6-4	-	TGTGCCAGCAGTGACCGAACGACGGTAGCCAAAAACATTCAGTACTTC	CASSDRTTVAKNIQYF
TRBJ2-1	-	TRBV28	-	TGTGCCAGCAGTTTAGGGGTTCTCTCCTACAATGAGCAGTTCTTC	CASSLGVLSYNEQFF
TRBJ1-1	TRBD1	TRBV28	-	TGTGCCAGCAGGGACACAGGGGACACTGAAGCTTTCTTT	CASRDTGDTEAFF
TRBJ2-7	TRBD1	TRBV4-1	-	TGCGCCAGCAGCCCCGGGACAGGGGACTACGAGCAGTACTTC	CASSPGTGDYEQYF
TRBJ2-3	-	TRBV9	-	TGTGCCAGCAGCGCCGCCCGGGGGCGAGATACGCAGTATTTT	CASSAARGRDTQYF
TRBJ1-1	-	TRBV14	-	TGTGCCAGCAGCCAAGAGACAGTGAACACTGAAGCTTTCTTT	CASSQETVNTEAFF
TRBJ2-7	-	TRBV7-2	-	TGTGCCAGCAGCTTAGATCCGGAGTACGAGCAGTACTTC	CASSLDPEYEQYF
TRBJ1-1	-	TRBV5-6	-	TGTGCCAGCAGCTGGGGACAAAAGAACACTGAAGCTTTCTTT	CASSWGQKNTEAFF
TRBJ2-7	TRBD2	TRBV4-1	-	TGCGCCAGCAGCCAAACTAGCGGGTATTCCTACGAGCAGTACTTC	CASSQTSGYSYEQYF
TRBJ2-1	-	TRBV9	-	TGTGCCAGCAGCGGAGGGGCTAGGGAGCAGTTCTTC	CASSGGAREQFF
TRBJ2-5	-	TRBV2	-	TGTGCCAGCAGTGAAGTCGGGTCTGATGTACAAGAGACCCAGTACTTC	CASSEVGSDVQETQYF
TRBJ2-7	-	TRBV6-6	once	TGTGCCAGCAGATCCGGGCTACCCTACGAGCAGTACTTC	CASRSGLPYEQYF
TRBJ1-6	TRBD1	TRBV6-5	-	TGTGCCAGCAGTCAGGACAGGGTAAATTCACCCCTCCACTTT	CASSQDRVNSPLHF
TRBJ2-1	-	TRBV7-9	-	TGTGCCAGCAGCTTAGCAGGGGTGCAAGCCTACAATGAGCAGTTCTTC	CASSLAGVQAYNEQFF
TRBJ1-5	-	TRBV28	-	TGTGCCAGCAGTTGGGTACCTAGCCCCGATCAGCCCCAGCATTTT	CASSWVPSPDQPQHF
TRBJ2-1	TRBD2	TRBV4-3	-	TGCGCCAGCAGCCAAGAAACGTTGTCGGCTAGCGGGACCCACAATGAGCAGTTCTTC	CASSQETLSASGTHNEQFF